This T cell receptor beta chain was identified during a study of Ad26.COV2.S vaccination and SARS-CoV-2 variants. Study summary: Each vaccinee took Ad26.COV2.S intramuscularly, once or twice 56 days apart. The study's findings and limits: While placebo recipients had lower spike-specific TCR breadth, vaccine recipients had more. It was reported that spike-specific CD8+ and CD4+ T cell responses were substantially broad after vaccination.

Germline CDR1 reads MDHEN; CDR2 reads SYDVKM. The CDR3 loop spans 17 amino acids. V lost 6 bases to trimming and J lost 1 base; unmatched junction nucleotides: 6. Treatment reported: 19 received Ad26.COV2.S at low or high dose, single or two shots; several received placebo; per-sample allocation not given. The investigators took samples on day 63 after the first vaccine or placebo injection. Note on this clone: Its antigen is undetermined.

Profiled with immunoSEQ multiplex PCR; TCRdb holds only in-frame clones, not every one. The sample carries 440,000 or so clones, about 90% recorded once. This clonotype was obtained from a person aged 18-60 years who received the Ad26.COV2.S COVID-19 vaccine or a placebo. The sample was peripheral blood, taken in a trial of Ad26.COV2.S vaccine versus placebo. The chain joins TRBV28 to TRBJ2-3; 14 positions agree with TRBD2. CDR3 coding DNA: TGTGCCAGCAGCTCGACTAGCGGGAGGGGCGGCACAGATACGCAGTATTTT. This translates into CASSSTSGRGGTDTQYF.